This TCR beta chain came from a study of response to subunit inactivated influenza vaccine. Regarding the study as a whole: T cells newly recruited by each seasonal influenza vaccination are few, the authors suggested.

From the RT-PCR reads, TCRdb called clonotypes with MiXCR, one entry per CDR3 protein. Of 450,000 to 600,000 distinct CDR3 sequences in the sample, approximately 7.1% are singletons; the top ten hold 10% to 15%. Germline assignment: CDR1 SEHNR and CDR2 FQNEAQ (reference sequence). Trimming cost V 3 bases and J 3 bases, with 5 bases left between them. The CDR3 spans 13 residues. With respect to this clonotype: Antigen unknown.

Sample: PBMCs from blood, taken roughly 24 months after vaccination. This chain joins TRBV7-9 and TRBJ2-2, with D unclear. This receptor was taken from a man in his fifties or sixties who received an inactivated influenza vaccine. The CDR3 region is CASSFSYTGELFF. Here the CDR3 DNA reads TGTGCCAGCAGCTTCAGCTACACCGGGGAGCTGTTTTTT.